A single T cell receptor beta chain is shown here with its context. This specimen comes from a study of blood T cell repertoires in COVID-19. Study context: Acute and convalescent COVID-19 specimens originated in the United States, Italy and Spain. From T cells, B-cell-depleted T cells, or PBMCs came the material, which was cDNA or gDNA.

As processed by the authors: Estimates of nucleated cell counts were drawn from the amplification of reference gene primers. Sequenced by immunoSEQ multiplex PCR; TCRdb stores in-frame clones only, minus some. V, J and clone size derive from that table, while D and trimming were established from the DNA sequence. The profile shows 150,000 or so clones, about nine tenths of them singletons. CDR1 and CDR2 from the germline V gene are GTSNPN and SVGIG (reference sequence). The CDR3 contains 12 residues. Deletions cut 3 bases from V and 6 bases from J, with 11 bases between. The TCR sequence derives from a man aged 55 to 69 with acute or convalescent COVID-19. The sequenced material came from peripheral blood. The genes are TRBV30 and TRBJ1-1; no definite D call. This CDR3 is CAWSASESEAFF. CDR3 DNA: TGTGCCTGGAGCGCTAGTGAGTCTGAAGCTTTCTTT.